This T cell receptor beta chain was documented in a study of graft-versus-host responses after intestinal transplantation. About the study: Recipients across the board were started on anti-thymocyte globulin induction, then kept on tacrolimus and steroids for around three years. Points from the study as a whole: GvH clones were found in recipient marrow; some appeared first in ileum or blood.

TCRdb keeps only in-frame clones here, not all; method: immunoSEQ multiplex PCR. The table shows 65,000 to 85,000 clones, with 80% to 95% occurring only once. This clone was seen only once. Its antigen remains unidentified. Other DNA sequences of this sample code for an identical CDR3. Sampling of post-transplant bone marrow used the posterior iliac crest or another site. Trimming took 2 bases from V and 0 from J, leaving 11 bases between them. CDR1 SQVTM and CDR2 ANQGSEA come from the germline V gene. The CDR3 covers 14 residues. This sequence was found in a human patient who received an intestinal transplant, so some T cells may come from the graft donor. The V call is TRBV29-1, the J call TRBJ2-7; D remains ambiguous. The specimen comprised bone marrow, sampled 700 to 850 days after intestinal transplantation. CDR3 sequence reads: CSVEKPFGSYEQYF. CDR3 in DNA: TGCAGCGTTGAAAAGCCCTTTGGCTCCTACGAGCAGTACTTC.